Following are 19 T cell receptor beta chains from one sample sequenced in a study of OX40 agonist ivuxolimab in advanced cancers. Library preparation employed the immunoSEQ multiplex PCR assay. TCRdb carries this immuneACCESS record with in-frame sequences only. Its versions omit some clonotypes, under half of them owing to an unresolved V gene in the studies checked, with the rest unexplained. Across this sample there are approximately 68,000 clones, with around 89% seen only once. The top ten clonotypes cover about 0.94% of the sample. The starting material was CD4+ or CD8+ T cells sorted from blood, obtained in a trial of the OX40 agonist ivuxolimab. The receptors shown here come from an adult with an advanced solid tumor such as melanoma, head and neck, liver or kidney cancer.

The V call is TRBV2, the J call TRBJ1-3, with TRBD1 as a possible D gene (5 bases). Trimming took 6 bases from V and 0 from J, leaving 12 bases between them. The germline V gene has CDR1 SNHLY and CDR2 FYNNEI. The CDR3 runs to 15 residues. CDR3 DNA: TGTGCCAGCAGCCTTTCCCAGGGCTCTGGAAACACCATATATTTT. It specifies CASSLSQGSGNTIYF. The whole variable domain, filled in from reference TRBV2 and TRBJ1-3, reads EPEVTQTPSHQVTQMGQEVILRCVPISNHLYFYWYRQILGQKVEFLVSFYNNEISEKSEIFDDQFSVERPDGSNFTLKIRSTKLEDSAMYFCASSLSQGSGNTIYFGEGSWLTVV.

The chain carries TRBV4-2 and TRBJ2-3, with TRBD2 identical over 10 bases. The CDR3 length is 15 residues. The trim removed 1 base at V and 4 bases at J, leaving 2 bases unmatched. Germline V lookup: CDR1 LGHNA, CDR2 YNFKEQ. CDR3 residues: CASSQGAGGADTQYF. Here the CDR3 DNA reads TGTGCCAGCAGCCAAGGAGCGGGAGGGGCAGATACGCAGTATTTT.

This sequence joins TRBV28 and TRBJ1-2; D ambiguous. The CDR3 is made up of 15 amino acids. V dropped 3 bases and J dropped 0 bases, with 11 bases sitting between them. Germline V gives CDR1 MDHEN, CDR2 SYDVKM. The CDR3 loop reads CASSLSWATNYGYTF. Here the CDR3 DNA reads TGTGCCAGCAGTTTGTCCTGGGCCACTAACTATGGCTACACCTTC.

V usage is TRBV27 and J usage is TRBJ1-5; D is unresolved. V was pared by 2 bases and J by 3 bases, with 11 bases between. CDR3 length equals 15 residues. Germline values: CDR1 MNHEY, CDR2 SMNVEV (reference sequence). CDR3 in amino acids: CASSLNRADNQPQHF. CDR3 nucleotides: TGTGCCAGCAGTTTAAATAGGGCGGACAATCAGCCCCAGCATTTT.

This sequence joins TRBV6-4 and TRBJ2-3; unclear D gene. V lost 4 bases, J lost 0 bases, and 14 bases lay in between. Looked up from germline, CDR1 is MRHNA and CDR2 is SNTAGT. The CDR3 sequence is 16 residues long. CDR3 DNA sequence: TGTGCCAGCAGTGCCTGGACGACAACTAGCACAGATACGCAGTATTTT. This translates into CASSAWTTTSTDTQYF.

This clone was recorded a few times. The V and J genes are TRBV6-1 and TRBJ1-1; D gene ambiguous. CDR1 is MNHNS, CDR2 SASEGT, per germline. Trimming left V 7 bases short and J 2 bases short, with 14 bases between. The CDR3 loop spans 14 amino acids. CDR3: CASTVATLNTEAFF. As DNA, the CDR3 is TGTGCCAGCACGGTAGCGACACTTAACACTGAAGCTTTCTTT.

The gene calls are TRBV10-3 and TRBJ1-6, with D possibly being TRBD1 (6 bases). Trimming shortened V by 4 bases and J by 0 bases, and 7 bases separated the two germline ends. The CDR3 is 15 amino acids. Germline V gene data show CDR1 as ENHRY and CDR2 as SYGVKD. The CDR3 region has the DNA TGTGCCATCAGTGTAGGGGGCTCCTATAATTCACCCCTCCACTTT. Protein sequence: CAISVGGSYNSPLHF.

This clone was observed a handful of times. The V and J genes are TRBV7-8 and TRBJ1-1; no reliable D call. Trimming took 6 bases from V and 6 from J, leaving 14 bases between them. Germline V gene lookup returns CDR1 SGHVS and CDR2 FQNEAQ. The CDR3 extends over 13 amino acids. The CDR3 DNA reads as TGTGCCAGCAGACGAACGGAGGTCGCTGAAGCTTTCTTT. The encoded protein is CASRRTEVAEAFF. The full variable domain, rest sourced from reference TRBV7-8 and TRBJ1-1, is GAGVSQSPRYKVAKRGQDVALRCDPISGHVSLFWYQQALGQGPEFLTYFQNEAQLDKSGLPSDRFFAERPEGSVSTLKIQRTQQEDSAVYLCASRRTEVAEAFFGQGTRLTVV.

The rearrangement joins TRBV18 to TRBJ1-5, with a tentative D call TRBD1 (6 bases). Germline CDR1 is KGHSH and CDR2 is LQKENI. Trimming removed 3 bases from V and 5 bases from J, with 8 bases in between. The CDR3 sequence is 13 residues long. In DNA form, the CDR3 reads TGTGCCAGCTCACCTTACAGGGATCAGCCCCAGCATTTT. It encodes CASSPYRDQPQHF.

The chain is built from TRBV5-5 and TRBJ1-5; D is possibly TRBD1 (5 bases). Germline V gives CDR1 SGHKS, CDR2 YYEKEE (reference sequence). This CDR3 has 16 amino acids. Between the trimmed V and J ends, which lost 0 bases and 6 bases, there was a span of 16 bases. The CDR3 here is CASSLESRDLSQPQHF. DNA of the CDR3: TGTGCCAGCAGCTTGGAATCCAGGGATTTATCTCAGCCCCAGCATTTT.

The sample holds one count of this clone. V gene TRBV5-1 combines with J gene TRBJ2-5; possible D gene TRBD1, 6 bases. The J call is in doubt because the DNA end fits TRBJ2-7 better. Germline loops: CDR1 SGHRS, CDR2 YFSETQ. This CDR3 comprises 17 residues. CDR3 sequence: CASSLGATGRFPHEQYF. CDR3 sequence (DNA): TGCGCCAGCAGCTTGGGGGCGACAGGACGATTTCCGCACGAGCAGTACTTC.

The rearrangement joins TRBV29-1 to TRBJ1-1, with 7 bases matching TRBD1. After removal of 7 bases from V and 2 bases from J, the junction contained 10 bases not matched to a gene. Germline V gene sequence: CDR1 SQVTM, CDR2 ANQGSEA. The CDR3 has 14 amino acids. CDR3 region: CSANLWTGNTEAFF. CDR3 bases: TGCAGCGCGAACCTATGGACAGGCAACACTGAAGCTTTCTTT.

This clone appeared a few times. The V gene is TRBV5-8, the J gene TRBJ2-1, with 7 bases aligning to TRBD1. CDR3 length: 14 amino acids. CDR1 is SGHTS and CDR2 is YDEGEE in the germline V gene. Trimming took 4 bases from V and 6 from J; bases not matched to a gene: 7. The CDR3 DNA is TGTGCCAGCAGCCCCGGACAGGCGTCCAATGAGCAGTTCTTC. Its protein product is CASSPGQASNEQFF.

V gene TRBV12-5 combines with J gene TRBJ2-1, with a tentative D call TRBD2 (5 bases). The germline V gene has CDR1 LGHNT and CDR2 FRNRAP. This CDR3 spans 14 amino acids. The V gene lost 0 bases and the J gene lost 4 bases, with 7 bases spanning the gap. This CDR3 is CASGLVGGYNEQFF. CDR3 nucleotide sequence: TGTGCTAGTGGTTTGGTAGGCGGGTACAATGAGCAGTTCTTC.

V is TRBV19 and J is TRBJ1-2, with a tentative D call TRBD1 (6 bases). In germline, CDR1 is LNHDA, CDR2 SQIVND (reference sequence). This CDR3 contains 16 residues. V was pared by 9 bases and J by 0 bases, with 20 bases between. CDR3 coding DNA: TGTGCCAGCTCAAGGGGGACATTTGGCTCTAACTATGGCTACACCTTC. Translated: CASSRGTFGSNYGYTF.

The chain uses TRBV6-6 and TRBJ2-5, with TRBD1 as a possible D gene (6 bases). This CDR3 has 15 amino acids. Germline lookup yields CDR1 MNHNY and CDR2 SVGAGI (reference sequence). Trimming took 6 bases from V and 5 from J, leaving 19 bases between them. The CDR3 sequence: CASRRSGEGPETQYF. The CDR3 nucleotides are TGTGCCAGCAGAAGATCAGGGGAAGGGCCGGAGACCCAGTACTTC.

This clone was seen only once. This chain uses TRBV2 with TRBJ1-5, with 8 bases identical to TRBD1. The V and J ends lost 5 bases and 2 bases, in that order; junction bases with no gene match: 5. CDR1 is SNHLY and CDR2 is FYNNEI in the germline V gene. The CDR3 spans 15 residues. CDR3 in amino acids: CASSPSGQGNQPQHF. DNA for the CDR3: TGTGCCAGCAGTCCCTCGGGACAGGGCAATCAGCCCCAGCATTTT.

The chain employs TRBV18 and TRBJ1-1; TRBD1 aligns across 11 bases. CDR1 and CDR2 from the germline V gene are KGHSH and LQKENI. CDR3 length: 16 residues. V shed 3 bases and J 5 bases; nucleotides not matched to a gene: 8. CDR3 DNA sequence: TGTGCCAGCTCACCCTTAACCGGGACAGGGGGGACTGAAGCTTTCTTT. Amino acid sequence: CASSPLTGTGGTEAFF.

This clone showed up just once. The CDR3 DNA follows: TGTGCCACCACCTCGGGGGGGCGCGTGACAGATACGCAGTATTTT. It codes for CATTSGGRVTDTQYF. V usage is TRBV28 and J usage is TRBJ2-3, with 8 bases aligning to TRBD2. The CDR3 spans 15 residues. Germline-derived CDR1 and CDR2 are MDHEN and SYDVKM. V lost 10 bases to trimming and J lost 3 bases; unmatched junction nucleotides: 12.